These T cell receptor beta chains were read from a single sample in a study of blood T cell repertoires in COVID-19. Profiled with immunoSEQ multiplex PCR; TCRdb holds only in-frame clones, not every one. The sample carries some 150,000 clones, around 78% recorded once. The sequenced sample consisted of peripheral blood. These receptors were collected from a man of 80 years or more with acute or convalescent COVID-19. Both conserved end residues are part of each CDR3. D genes are given only for firm matches. Where a row states a size, it is once, few, many or the class of an expanded clone; other rows omit it.

D	size	V	J	DNA	CDR3
TRBD1	NA	TRBV6-5	TRBJ1-2	TGTGCCAGCAGTCCGGACAGGGCGGGAGGCTACACCTTC	CASSPDRAGGYTF
NA	NA	TRBV28	TRBJ1-1	TGTGCCAGCAGTTTCGGGGGGGCACGGGAAGCTTTCTTT	CASSFGGAREAFF
NA	NA	TRBV19	TRBJ1-2	TGTGCCAGTAGTCCCGGACACCAAGCTAACTATGGCTACACCTTC	CASSPGHQANYGYTF
NA	NA	TRBV28	TRBJ2-2	TGTGCCAGCAGCACATCTGGCGGGGAGCTGTTTTTT	CASSTSGGELFF
TRBD1	NA	TRBV5-1	TRBJ1-2	TGCGCCAGCAGTCAAGAACCACAGGGGAACCATGGCTACACCTTC	CASSQEPQGNHGYTF
NA	NA	TRBV28	TRBJ1-5	TGTGCCAGCAGTCGTGGACAGATCAATCAGCCCCAGCATTTT	CASSRGQINQPQHF
TRBD2	few	TRBV9	TRBJ2-1	TGTGCCAGCAGCGTAGAGTACCGACTAGCGGGGGTTAATGAGCAGTTCTTC	CASSVEYRLAGVNEQFF
NA	few	TRBV7-8	TRBJ2-1	TGTGCCAGCAGCTTAGGGGACTGGTCCTACAATGAGCAGTTCTTC	CASSLGDWSYNEQFF
TRBD1	NA	TRBV2	TRBJ2-2	TGTGCCAGCAGTGACTTGACAGGGGGCACCGGGGAGCTGTTTTTT	CASSDLTGGTGELFF
NA	few	TRBV19	TRBJ1-1	TGTGCCAGTAGAGGCCAGGGGAACACTGAAGCTTTCTTT	CASRGQGNTEAFF
TRBD2	NA	TRBV2	TRBJ2-3	TGTGCCAGCAGTGGCGGCGGGGGGGTCGCAGATACGCAGTATTTT	CASSGGGGVADTQYF
TRBD1	NA	TRBV18	TRBJ2-7	TGTGCCAGCTCACCTCGAGGACAGGGGGGCATACCCTACGAGCAGTACTTC	CASSPRGQGGIPYEQYF
NA	NA	TRBV7-6	TRBJ2-7	TGTGCCAGCAGCTTAGGGTCGGACAAATTCTACGAGCAGTACTTC	CASSLGSDKFYEQYF
NA	NA	TRBV5-1	TRBJ1-2	TGCGCCAGCAGCCCCGCCATACGGTATGGCTACACCTTC	CASSPAIRYGYTF
NA	NA	TRBV2	TRBJ1-1	TGTGCCAGCAGTGCCTCGGCGTGGCAGGGTGAAGCTTTCTTT	CASSASAWQGEAFF
TRBD2	NA	TRBV29-1	TRBJ2-1	TGCAGCGTTGAGGGGGCGACTAGCGGGGGGAACCAGCAGTTCTTC	CSVEGATSGGNQQFF
NA	NA	TRBV6-1	TRBJ1-6	TGTGCCAGCAGTGAAAGACAGGCTAATAATTCACCCCTCCACTTT	CASSERQANNSPLHF
TRBD1	NA	TRBV11-2	TRBJ1-2	TGTGCCAGCAGCCCGAGACAGGGGGTAAGTCTCGGTGGCTACACCTTC	CASSPRQGVSLGGYTF
NA	NA	TRBV24-1	TRBJ1-1	TGTGCCACCAGTGATGGGTCATTCGGTCTCGGGACTGAAGCTTTCTTT	CATSDGSFGLGTEAFF
NA	NA	TRBV28	TRBJ2-4	TGTGCCAGCGGCCCCCCGAACATTCAGTACTTC	CASGPPNIQYF
TRBD2	NA	TRBV28	TRBJ2-3	TGCGCTCACTGTGGGACTAGTAGAGATACGCAGTATTTT	CAHCGTSRDTQYF
NA	NA	TRBV4-3	TRBJ1-3	TGCGCCAGCAGCCAAGATTTAAGGGAGGGAAACACCATATATTTT	CASSQDLREGNTIYF
TRBD1	NA	TRBV27	TRBJ2-7	TGTGCCAGCAGACTACAGGGGGCTCCCTACGAGCAGTACTTC	CASRLQGAPYEQYF
NA	NA	TRBV5-1	TRBJ1-5	TGCGCCAGCAGCTCGGGGGTTGATCAGCCCCAGCATTTT	CASSSGVDQPQHF
TRBD1	few	TRBV24-1	TRBJ1-5	TGTGCCACCAGTACCGGGGACAGGGGGGATCAGCCCCAGCATTTT	CATSTGDRGDQPQHF
NA	once	TRBV7-2	TRBJ2-3	TGTGCCAGCAGCCAATCAAGGGAGGCAGATACGCAGTATTTT	CASSQSREADTQYF
TRBD1	NA	TRBV15	TRBJ2-5	TGTGCCACCAGCAGAGCAGGGGGCGGGCAGACCCAGTACTTC	CATSRAGGGQTQYF
NA	NA	TRBV28	TRBJ1-2	TGTGCCAGCAGGCCACAGGGACCATATGGCTACACCTTC	CASRPQGPYGYTF
NA	once	TRBV12-5	TRBJ2-1	TGTGCTAGTAGACCGACAGGATACAATGAGCAGTTCTTC	CASRPTGYNEQFF
NA	NA	TRBV6-5	TRBJ2-6	TGTGCCAGCAGTTACGGAGTCTCTGGGGCCAACGTCCTGACTTTC	CASSYGVSGANVLTF
NA	NA	TRBV5-4	TRBJ2-5	TGTGCCAGCAGCTCCTTCCGGCCCGGGGAGACCCAGTACTTC	CASSSFRPGETQYF
TRBD1	once	TRBV6-5	TRBJ2-1	TGTGCCAGCAGTTACGGGGGGACAGGGAGAGGGAATGAGCAGTTCTTC	CASSYGGTGRGNEQFF
TRBD1	few	TRBV7-9	TRBJ2-7	TGTGCCAGCAGCTGGGACAGGGCCGACGAGCAGTACTTC	CASSWDRADEQYF
TRBD2	NA	TRBV7-8	TRBJ2-2	TGTGCCAGCAGCTTTCGACTAGCGGGGGCGAACACCGGGGAGCTGTTTTTT	CASSFRLAGANTGELFF
NA	NA	TRBV29-1	TRBJ1-1	TGCAGCGTAGCGGACAGCATGAACACTGAAGCTTTCTTT	CSVADSMNTEAFF